The rows below give T cell receptor beta chains drawn from one sample of a study of cytomegalovirus exposure and HLA in healthy donors. Clones were sequenced by immunoSEQ multiplex PCR, and TCRdb holds only the in-frame ones, with some missing. This sample contains 60,000 or so clones. The sample consisted of PBMCs. The receptor source for this set is a man aged 45-65 years in good health and CMV-seropositive. Each CDR3 is given with its conserved first and last residue. The order of the fields is J gene, V gene, D gene, CDR3 protein, CDR3 DNA. D genes are given only for firm matches.

J gene: TRBJ2-1; V gene: TRBV7-3; D gene: NA; CDR3 protein: CASSLLPSSYNEQFF; CDR3 DNA: TGTGCCAGCAGCTTACTCCCTAGCTCCTACAATGAGCAGTTCTTC
J gene: TRBJ2-1; V gene: TRBV11-2; D gene: TRBD2; CDR3 protein: CASSLEAGGTDNEQFF; CDR3 DNA: TGTGCCAGCAGCTTAGAAGCGGGGGGGACCGACAATGAGCAGTTCTTC
J gene: TRBJ2-7; V gene: TRBV11-2; D gene: NA; CDR3 protein: CASSLMGQRFYEQYF; CDR3 DNA: TGTGCCAGCAGCTTAATGGGACAAAGGTTTTACGAGCAGTACTTC
J gene: TRBJ2-3; V gene: TRBV7-9; D gene: NA; CDR3 protein: CASSSRPGGFADTQYF; CDR3 DNA: TGTGCCAGCAGTTCCCGCCCAGGAGGGTTCGCAGATACGCAGTATTTT
J gene: TRBJ1-6; V gene: TRBV9; D gene: TRBD1; CDR3 protein: CASSPQTGNSPLHF; CDR3 DNA: TGTGCCAGCAGCCCACAGACAGGGAATTCACCCCTCCACTTT
J gene: TRBJ1-3; V gene: TRBV6-5; D gene: NA; CDR3 protein: CASSYSKGGSGNTIYF; CDR3 DNA: TGTGCCAGCAGTTACTCGAAAGGGGGCTCTGGAAACACCATATATTTT
J gene: TRBJ1-2; V gene: TRBV5-6; D gene: TRBD1; CDR3 protein: CASSFGTVRYTF; CDR3 DNA: TGTGCCAGCAGCTTTGGGACAGTCCGCTACACCTTC
J gene: TRBJ2-1; V gene: TRBV7-3; D gene: TRBD2; CDR3 protein: CASSASPGLAGPYNEQFF; CDR3 DNA: TGTGCCAGCAGCGCCTCCCCGGGACTAGCGGGCCCCTACAATGAGCAGTTCTTC
J gene: TRBJ1-5; V gene: TRBV9; D gene: NA; CDR3 protein: CASSTGAFGNQPQHF; CDR3 DNA: TGTGCCAGCAGCACAGGCGCCTTTGGCAATCAGCCCCAGCATTTT
J gene: TRBJ1-2; V gene: TRBV6-5; D gene: TRBD1; CDR3 protein: CASSLTGGNGYTF; CDR3 DNA: TGTGCCAGCAGCCTGACAGGGGGCAATGGCTACACCTTC
J gene: TRBJ2-5; V gene: TRBV5-1; D gene: NA; CDR3 protein: CASSLAQGIAETQYF; CDR3 DNA: TGCGCCAGCAGCTTGGCCCAGGGGATCGCGGAGACCCAGTACTTC
J gene: TRBJ2-5; V gene: TRBV30; D gene: NA; CDR3 protein: CAGAGDQETQYF; CDR3 DNA: TGTGCCGGCGCAGGGGATCAAGAGACCCAGTACTTC
J gene: TRBJ2-7; V gene: TRBV19; D gene: TRBD2; CDR3 protein: CASSSGTSGPGEQYF; CDR3 DNA: TGTGCCAGTTCTTCCGGGACTAGCGGGCCCGGCGAGCAGTACTTC
J gene: TRBJ2-7; V gene: TRBV11-3; D gene: NA; CDR3 protein: CASSTGSTYEQYF; CDR3 DNA: TGTGCCAGCAGCACAGGATCAACCTACGAGCAGTACTTC
J gene: TRBJ2-7; V gene: TRBV29-1; D gene: NA; CDR3 protein: CSVEDGTSYEQYF; CDR3 DNA: TGCAGCGTTGAGGACGGGACATCTTACGAGCAGTACTTC
J gene: TRBJ2-2; V gene: TRBV19; D gene: TRBD2; CDR3 protein: CASSVGGPLGELFF; CDR3 DNA: TGTGCCAGTAGTGTGGGAGGGCCTCTCGGGGAGCTGTTTTTT
J gene: TRBJ1-2; V gene: TRBV19; D gene: TRBD1; CDR3 protein: CASSTGDRVGYTF; CDR3 DNA: TGTGCCAGTAGTACTGGGGACAGGGTTGGCTACACCTTC
J gene: TRBJ1-1; V gene: TRBV7-2; D gene: TRBD1; CDR3 protein: CASSPLDRGRRNTEAFF; CDR3 DNA: TGTGCCAGCAGCCCCCTCGACAGGGGGCGCAGGAACACTGAAGCTTTCTTT
J gene: TRBJ1-3; V gene: TRBV7-2; D gene: NA; CDR3 protein: CASSLTRLRDTIYF; CDR3 DNA: TGTGCCAGCAGCCTCACAAGGTTACGGGACACCATATATTTT
J gene: TRBJ2-1; V gene: TRBV5-1; D gene: TRBD2; CDR3 protein: CASSQTSGPYNEQFF; CDR3 DNA: TGCGCCAGCAGCCAAACTAGCGGCCCTTACAATGAGCAGTTCTTC
J gene: TRBJ1-2; V gene: TRBV29-1; D gene: NA; CDR3 protein: CSARLGADGYTF; CDR3 DNA: TGCAGCGCTCGATTGGGGGCGGATGGCTACACCTTC
J gene: TRBJ1-1; V gene: TRBV28; D gene: NA; CDR3 protein: CASSLPTRRGWTEAFF; CDR3 DNA: TGTGCCAGCAGTTTACCGACCCGTCGGGGGTGGACTGAAGCTTTCTTT
J gene: TRBJ2-7; V gene: TRBV29-1; D gene: NA; CDR3 protein: CSVAGERRTLYEQYF; CDR3 DNA: TGCAGCGTTGCCGGCGAGAGAAGGACACTCTACGAGCAGTACTTC
J gene: TRBJ2-2; V gene: TRBV7-3; D gene: NA; CDR3 protein: CASSLDWGAGELFF; CDR3 DNA: TGTGCCAGCAGCCTCGATTGGGGAGCCGGGGAGCTGTTTTTT
J gene: TRBJ1-2; V gene: TRBV30; D gene: NA; CDR3 protein: CAWSPGLARSSGYTF; CDR3 DNA: TGTGCCTGGAGTCCCGGGCTGGCACGTTCTAGCGGCTACACCTTC
J gene: TRBJ2-2; V gene: TRBV27; D gene: TRBD2; CDR3 protein: CASSFLLAGELFF; CDR3 DNA: TGTGCCAGCAGTTTCTTACTAGCGGGGGAGCTGTTTTTT
J gene: TRBJ1-1; V gene: TRBV5-1; D gene: TRBD1; CDR3 protein: CASTELSRGLNTEAFF; CDR3 DNA: TGCGCCAGCACCGAATTGTCGAGGGGGCTGAACACTGAAGCTTTCTTT
J gene: TRBJ2-7; V gene: TRBV27; D gene: TRBD2; CDR3 protein: CASSFVSGRPTYEQYF; CDR3 DNA: TGTGCCAGCAGTTTTGTAAGCGGGAGGCCGACCTACGAGCAGTACTTC
J gene: TRBJ2-2; V gene: TRBV5-8; D gene: NA; CDR3 protein: CASSLRGTNTGELFF; CDR3 DNA: TGTGCCAGCAGCTTGCGCGGAACGAACACCGGGGAGCTGTTTTTT
J gene: TRBJ2-1; V gene: TRBV7-6; D gene: NA; CDR3 protein: CASSLGHNEQFF; CDR3 DNA: TGTGCCAGCAGCTTAGGGCACAATGAGCAGTTCTTC
J gene: TRBJ1-1; V gene: TRBV18; D gene: NA; CDR3 protein: CASSPPTQGMNTEAFF; CDR3 DNA: TGTGCCAGCTCACCACCGACCCAGGGAATGAACACTGAAGCTTTCTTT
J gene: TRBJ1-1; V gene: TRBV5-4; D gene: NA; CDR3 protein: CARSTEAFF; CDR3 DNA: TGTGCCCGGAGCACTGAAGCTTTCTTT